The 3 T cell receptor beta chains below were found in one sample sequenced in a study of cytomegalovirus exposure and HLA in healthy donors. The PCR made use of 60 Vbeta and 13 Jbeta primers. Using immunoSEQ multiplex PCR, the repertoire was profiled, and TCRdb retains in-frame clones only, with some absent. The sample consists of over 150,000 clones, approximately 80% of them appearing once. The specimen sequenced was PBMCs. The receptors derive from a boy younger than 18 in good health and CMV-seronegative.

This clone was seen just once. This chain joins TRBV29-1 and TRBJ1-1; TRBD1 matches at 8 bases. V was pared by 2 bases and J by 4 bases, with 9 bases of the junction left unmatched. The CDR3 covers 15 residues. Per the germline V gene, CDR1 is SQVTM and CDR2 is ANQGSEA. CDR3 sequence: CSVEIVGQGLTEAFF. CDR3 bases: TGCAGCGTTGAAATTGTTGGACAGGGCCTCACTGAAGCTTTCTTT.

The rearrangement links TRBV28 to TRBJ1-5; no clear D gene. The CDR3 contains 13 residues. The V and J ends lost 4 bases and 3 bases respectively, with 7 bases between them. In germline, CDR1 is MDHEN, CDR2 SYDVKM. The CDR3 DNA sequence: TGTGCCAGCAGTTACAGTGACAATCAGCCCCAGCATTTT. It codes for CASSYSDNQPQHF.

The gene calls are TRBV6-6 and TRBJ2-2; 9 positions match TRBD2. Germline CDR1 is MNHNY and CDR2 is SVGAGI (reference sequence). This CDR3 has 15 residues. V shed 5 bases, J shed 6 bases, and the junction held 7 bases outside the gene matches. The CDR3 nucleotides are TGTGCCAGCAGTCAACCGGGACTAGCTCCCGGGGAGCTGTTTTTT. Amino acids: CASSQPGLAPGELFF.